Below are 15 T cell receptor beta chains sequenced from a single sample in a study of neoadjuvant nivolumab and ipilimumab in lung cancer. TCRdb's copy holds only in-frame clones and misses some; the assay was immunoSEQ multiplex PCR. The sample yields thousands of clones, roughly 80% seen once. Here the sequenced sample was tumor tissue, taken after neoadjuvant nivolumab, alone or with ipilimumab, at or shortly before surgery. The receptors were gathered from an adult with non-small cell lung cancer.

V gene TRBV6-1 combines with J gene TRBJ2-7, with 7 bases identical to TRBD1. Germline V gene lookup returns CDR1 MNHNS and CDR2 SASEGT. There are 14 residues in the CDR3. Trimming took 6 bases from V and 3 from J; bases not matched to a gene: 8. CDR3 region: CASRDPGQNYEQYF. CDR3 nucleotides: TGTGCCAGCAGGGATCCGGGACAGAACTACGAGCAGTACTTC.

This chain links TRBV27 with TRBJ2-7, with 9 bases matching TRBD2. The germline gives CDR1 MNHEY, CDR2 SMNVEV (reference sequence). This CDR3 region has 15 residues. J gave up 2 bases and V 4 bases, and 6 bases lay outside the gene matches. CDR3 nucleotide sequence: TGTGCCAGCAGTTACGTGGCGGGAGGGGCCTACGAGCAGTACTTC. Translating it yields CASSYVAGGAYEQYF.

This chain connects TRBV27 to TRBJ1-4; 8 nucleotides match TRBD1. Germline CDR1 reads MNHEY; CDR2 reads SMNVEV (reference sequence). This CDR3 is 15 amino acids long. V dropped 6 bases and J dropped 5; count of bases not matched to a gene: 8. For the CDR3, the DNA is TGTGCCAGCAGGGAGACAGGGGCGAGCAATGAAAAACTGTTTTTT. Its translation is CASRETGASNEKLFF.

This sequence joins TRBV11-2 and TRBJ2-3, with D perhaps TRBD1 or TRBD2 (5 bases each). CDR1 and CDR2 (germline): SGHAT, FQNNGV. This CDR3 region has 15 residues. Trimming took off 0 bases at V and 3 bases at J, with 10 bases between the two ends. CDR3 residues: CASSLDSWGTDTQYF. The CDR3 coding sequence is TGTGCCAGCAGCTTAGACAGTTGGGGGACAGATACGCAGTATTTT.

This clone appeared a single time. The chain carries TRBV4-1 and TRBJ1-2; tentatively, D is TRBD1 (5 bases). Trimming took off 2 bases at V and 3 bases at J, with 10 bases between the two ends. This CDR3 spans 14 amino acids. The V gene's germline CDR1 is MGHRA and CDR2 YSYEKL. The CDR3 reads CASSQQGSDYGYTF. The CDR3 coding sequence is TGCGCCAGCAGCCAACAGGGATCGGACTATGGCTACACCTTC.

The J gene is TRBJ2-7, the V gene TRBV30; TRBD1 matches at 11 bases. The trim removed 3 bases at V and 7 bases at J, leaving 8 bases unmatched. The CDR3 loop spans 14 amino acids. Germline values: CDR1 GTSNPN, CDR2 SVGIG (reference sequence). This CDR3 reads CAWSKGQGAGEQYF. The CDR3 DNA is TGTGCCTGGAGCAAAGGACAGGGGGCTGGGGAGCAGTACTTC.

This chain connects TRBV6-5 to TRBJ1-2; TRBD1 aligns across 8 bases. The CDR3 runs to 13 residues. Losses at the gene ends were 2 bases for V and 7 bases for J; bases not matched to a gene: 3. Germline CDR1 MNHEY, CDR2 SVGAGI. Here the CDR3 reads CASSYGQGPGYTF. CDR3 nucleotides: TGTGCCAGCAGTTACGGACAGGGTCCTGGCTACACCTTC.

This clone was observed a handful of times. The chain carries TRBV5-1 and TRBJ2-1; D is tentatively TRBD1 or TRBD2 (6 bases each). From germline, CDR1 is SGHRS and CDR2 YFSETQ. The CDR3 loop spans 16 amino acids. The germline V and J ends were trimmed by 0 bases and 1 base, with 11 bases remaining between them. For the CDR3, the DNA is TGCGCCAGCAGCTTGGAGGGGGGAGGATCCTACAATGAGCAGTTCTTC. The encoded protein is CASSLEGGGSYNEQFF. The full variable domain, in which reference TRBV5-1 and TRBJ2-1 provide the parts outside the CDR3, is KAGVTQTPRYLIKTRGQQVTLSCSPISGHRSVSWYQQTPGQGLQFLFEYFSETQRNKGNFPGRFSGRQFSNSRSEMNVSTLELGDSALYLCASSLEGGGSYNEQFFGPGTRLTVL.

The V gene is TRBV7-6, the J gene TRBJ2-7, with unresolved D. V lost 0 bases and J 7 bases, leaving 13 bases between the germline ends. The germline CDR1 and CDR2 sequences are SGHVS and FNYEAQ. The CDR3 length is 14 residues. DNA of the CDR3: TGTGCCAGCAGCTTAGCAGGGATGGGTAGGGAGCAGTACTTC. Its translation is CASSLAGMGREQYF. Supplemented by reference TRBV7-6 and TRBJ2-7, the full variable domain reads GAGVSQSPRYKVTKRGQDVALRCDPISGHVSLYWYRQALGQGPEFLTYFNYEAQQDKSGLPNDRFSAERPEGSISTLTIQRTEQRDSAMYRCASSLAGMGREQYFGPGTRLTVT.

The chain uses TRBV7-8 and TRBJ1-5; D gene unclear. V was trimmed by 1 base and J by 0 bases, leaving 13 bases between them. Germline CDR1 and CDR2: SGHVS and FQNEAQ. CDR3 length: 17 residues. In DNA form, the CDR3 reads TGTGCCAGCAGCTTAGGGGTAGCCTTTTATAGCAATCAGCCCCAGCATTTT. Translated: CASSLGVAFYSNQPQHF.

The rearrangement uses TRBV4-2 and TRBJ2-7, with D possibly TRBD2 on 6 matching bases. Germline lookup yields CDR1 LGHNA and CDR2 YNFKEQ. Between the trimmed V and J ends, which lost 0 bases and 1 base, there was a span of 13 bases. The CDR3 sequence is 16 residues long. The CDR3 DNA sequence: TGTGCCAGCAGCCAAGATTACACGGGAGCTTCCTACGAGCAGTACTTC. This codes for CASSQDYTGASYEQYF.

This clone was detected only a few times. This chain links TRBV6-6 with TRBJ2-7, with 8 nucleotides matching TRBD2. CDR1 is MNHNY, CDR2 SVGAGI, per germline (reference sequence). V dropped 4 bases and J dropped 6; count of bases not matched to a gene: 11. The CDR3 length is 15 residues. The chain's CDR3 is CASSSQPGLVGEQYF. CDR3 DNA: TGTGCCAGCAGTTCCCAGCCGGGACTAGTGGGCGAGCAGTACTTC.

This chain uses TRBV7-9 with TRBJ2-7; the D gene is possibly TRBD2 (6 bases). This CDR3 is 17 amino acids long. V lost 5 bases, J lost 2 bases, and 22 bases lay in between. In germline, CDR1 is SEHNR, CDR2 FQNEAQ (reference sequence). The CDR3 reads CASSTPRGGYPTYEQYF. The CDR3 nucleotides read TGTGCCAGCAGCACCCCTCGTGGAGGGTATCCCACCTACGAGCAGTACTTC.

This clone has only one observation. The V gene is TRBV11-2, the J gene TRBJ2-5, with TRBD2 as a possible D gene (6 bases). From germline, CDR1 is SGHAT and CDR2 FQNNGV. CDR3 size: 14 residues. The V end lost 8 bases, the J end lost 2 bases, and 15 bases lay between the germline ends. The CDR3, as DNA: TGTGCCAGCGCCCTGCCCGGGACTCAAGAGACCCAGTACTTC. Translation: CASALPGTQETQYF.

This clone was counted a single time. The CDR3 here is CASSPLAGWSVETQYF. In DNA, the CDR3 is TGTGCCAGCAGCCCCCTAGCGGGATGGTCCGTTGAGACCCAGTACTTC. The genes are TRBV7-9 and TRBJ2-5; 9 bases line up with TRBD2. V gave up 5 bases and J gave up 5 bases; unmatched junction bases: 12. Germline CDR1 and CDR2: SEHNR and FQNEAQ (reference sequence). This CDR3 contains 16 residues. The full variable domain, rest sourced from reference TRBV7-9 and TRBJ2-5, is DTGVSQNPRHKITKRGQNVTFRCDPISEHNRLYWYRQTLGQGPEFLTYFQNEAQLEKSRLLSDRFSAERPKGSFSTLEIQRTEQGDSAMYLCASSPLAGWSVETQYFGPGTRLLVL.